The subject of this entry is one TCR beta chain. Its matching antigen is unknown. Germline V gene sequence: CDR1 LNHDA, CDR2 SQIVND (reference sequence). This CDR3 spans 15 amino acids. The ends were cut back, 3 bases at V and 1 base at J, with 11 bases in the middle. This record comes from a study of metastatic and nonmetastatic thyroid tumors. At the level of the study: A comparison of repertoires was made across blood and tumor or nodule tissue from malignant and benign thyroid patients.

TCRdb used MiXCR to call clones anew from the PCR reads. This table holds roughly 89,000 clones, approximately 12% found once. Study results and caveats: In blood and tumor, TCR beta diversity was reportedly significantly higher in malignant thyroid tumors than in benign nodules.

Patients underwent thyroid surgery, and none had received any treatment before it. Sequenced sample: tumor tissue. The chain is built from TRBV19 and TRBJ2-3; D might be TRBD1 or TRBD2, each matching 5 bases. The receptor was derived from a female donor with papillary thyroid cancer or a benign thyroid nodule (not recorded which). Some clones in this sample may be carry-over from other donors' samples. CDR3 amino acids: CASSIFRGGTDTQYF. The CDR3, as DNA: TGTGCCAGTAGTATTTTCCGGGGCGGCACAGATACGCAGTATTTT.